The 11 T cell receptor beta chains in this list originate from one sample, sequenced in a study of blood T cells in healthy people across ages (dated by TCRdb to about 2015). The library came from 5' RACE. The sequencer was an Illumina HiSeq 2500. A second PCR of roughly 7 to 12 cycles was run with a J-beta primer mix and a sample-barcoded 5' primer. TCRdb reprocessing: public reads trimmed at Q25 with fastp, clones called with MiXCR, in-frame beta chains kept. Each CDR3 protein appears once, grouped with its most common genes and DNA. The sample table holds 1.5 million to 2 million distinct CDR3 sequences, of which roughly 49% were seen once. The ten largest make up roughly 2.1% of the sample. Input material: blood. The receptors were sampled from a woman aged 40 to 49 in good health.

Here the CDR3 reads CASKSERIQETQYF. CDR3 coding DNA: TGCGCCAGCAAATCGGAGCGTATCCAAGAGACCCAGTACTTC. The chain employs TRBV5-1 and TRBJ2-5; no clear D. The germline V and J ends were trimmed by 6 bases and 1 base, with 13 bases remaining between them. The CDR3 spans 14 residues. Germline CDR1 and CDR2: SGHRS and YFSETQ.

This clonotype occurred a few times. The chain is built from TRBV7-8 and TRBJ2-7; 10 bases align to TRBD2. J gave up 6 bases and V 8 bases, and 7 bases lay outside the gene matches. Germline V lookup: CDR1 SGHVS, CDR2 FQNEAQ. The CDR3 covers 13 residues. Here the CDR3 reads CASRQAGGREQYF. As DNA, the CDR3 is TGTGCCAGCCGCCAAGCGGGGGGGCGCGAGCAGTACTTC.

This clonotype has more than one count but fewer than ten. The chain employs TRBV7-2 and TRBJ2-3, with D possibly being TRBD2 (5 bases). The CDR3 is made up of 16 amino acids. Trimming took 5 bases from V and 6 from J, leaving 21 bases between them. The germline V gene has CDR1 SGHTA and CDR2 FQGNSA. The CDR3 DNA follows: TGTGCCAGCAGCGCCCCACTAGGGATCGGTGGGGATACGCAGTATTTT. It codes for CASSAPLGIGGDTQYF.

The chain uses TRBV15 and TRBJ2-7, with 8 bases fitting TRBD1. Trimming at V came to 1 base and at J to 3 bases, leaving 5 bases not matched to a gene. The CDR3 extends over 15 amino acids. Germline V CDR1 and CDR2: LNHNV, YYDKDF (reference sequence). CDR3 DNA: TGTGCCACCAGCAGAGGTCAGGGGGCGGACTACGAGCAGTACTTC. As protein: CATSRGQGADYEQYF.

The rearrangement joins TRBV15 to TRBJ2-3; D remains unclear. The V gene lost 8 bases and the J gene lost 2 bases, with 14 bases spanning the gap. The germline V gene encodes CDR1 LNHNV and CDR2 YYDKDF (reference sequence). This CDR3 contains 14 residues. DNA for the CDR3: TGTGCCACCGTCCCGGGCACATCCACAGATACGCAGTATTTT. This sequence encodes CATVPGTSTDTQYF.

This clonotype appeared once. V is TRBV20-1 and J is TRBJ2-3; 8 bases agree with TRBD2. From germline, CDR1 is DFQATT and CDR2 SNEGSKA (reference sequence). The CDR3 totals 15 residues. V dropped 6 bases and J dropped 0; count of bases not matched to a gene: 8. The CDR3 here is CSAERGRSSTDTQYF. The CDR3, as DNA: TGCAGTGCAGAGCGGGGGCGATCTAGCACAGATACGCAGTATTTT.

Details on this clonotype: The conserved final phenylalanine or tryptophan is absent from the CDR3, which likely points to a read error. In nucleotides, the CDR3 is TGTGCCAGCAGTTTAAGGAGCCCAGGGGGAGGCAAAAACATTCAGTACTTA. This translates into CASSLRSPGGGKNIQYL. The V gene is TRBV27, the J gene TRBJ2-4, with D possibly being TRBD1 (7 bases). Trimming left V 2 bases short and J 3 bases short, with 17 bases between. Germline V gives CDR1 MNHEY, CDR2 SMNVEV (reference sequence). This CDR3 contains 17 residues.

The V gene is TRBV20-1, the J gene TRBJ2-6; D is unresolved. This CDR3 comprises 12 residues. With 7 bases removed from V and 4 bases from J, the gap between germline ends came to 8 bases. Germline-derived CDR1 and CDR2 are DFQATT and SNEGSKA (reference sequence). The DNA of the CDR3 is TGCAGTGTAGCCCCCGGGGCCAACGTCCTGACTTTC. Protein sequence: CSVAPGANVLTF.

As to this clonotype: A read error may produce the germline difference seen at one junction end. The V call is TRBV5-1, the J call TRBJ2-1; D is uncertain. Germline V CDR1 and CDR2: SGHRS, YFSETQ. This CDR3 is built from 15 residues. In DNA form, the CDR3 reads TGCGCCAGCAGCTTGGTAGGGTTCCCCTACAAGGAGCAGTTCTTC. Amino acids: CASSLVGFPYKEQFF.

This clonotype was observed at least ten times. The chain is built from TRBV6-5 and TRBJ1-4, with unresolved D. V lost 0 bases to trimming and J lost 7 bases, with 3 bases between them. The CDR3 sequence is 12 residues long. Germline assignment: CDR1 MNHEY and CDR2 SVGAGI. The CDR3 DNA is TGTGCCAGCAGTTACTCGGGTGAAAAACTGTTTTTT. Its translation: CASSYSGEKLFF.

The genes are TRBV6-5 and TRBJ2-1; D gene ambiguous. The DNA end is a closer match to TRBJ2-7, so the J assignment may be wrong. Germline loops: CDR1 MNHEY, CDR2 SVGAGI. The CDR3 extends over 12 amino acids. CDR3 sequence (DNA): TGTGCCAGCAGTGCCAAATACAATGAGCAGTACTTC. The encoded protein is CASSAKYNEQYF.